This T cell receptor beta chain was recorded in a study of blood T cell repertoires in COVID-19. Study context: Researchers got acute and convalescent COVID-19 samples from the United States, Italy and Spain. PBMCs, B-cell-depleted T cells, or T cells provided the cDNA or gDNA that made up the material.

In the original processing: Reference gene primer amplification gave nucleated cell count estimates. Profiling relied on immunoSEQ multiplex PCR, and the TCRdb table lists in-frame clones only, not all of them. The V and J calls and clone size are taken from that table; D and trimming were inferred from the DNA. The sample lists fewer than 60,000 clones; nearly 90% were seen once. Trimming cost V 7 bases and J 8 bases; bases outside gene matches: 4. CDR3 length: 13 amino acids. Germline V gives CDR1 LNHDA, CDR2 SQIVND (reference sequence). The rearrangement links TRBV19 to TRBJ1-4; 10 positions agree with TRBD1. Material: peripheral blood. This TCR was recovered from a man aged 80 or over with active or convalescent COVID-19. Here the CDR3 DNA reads TGTGCCAGTACCCGGGACAGGGGCGAAAAACTGTTTTTT. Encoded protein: CASTRDRGEKLFF.